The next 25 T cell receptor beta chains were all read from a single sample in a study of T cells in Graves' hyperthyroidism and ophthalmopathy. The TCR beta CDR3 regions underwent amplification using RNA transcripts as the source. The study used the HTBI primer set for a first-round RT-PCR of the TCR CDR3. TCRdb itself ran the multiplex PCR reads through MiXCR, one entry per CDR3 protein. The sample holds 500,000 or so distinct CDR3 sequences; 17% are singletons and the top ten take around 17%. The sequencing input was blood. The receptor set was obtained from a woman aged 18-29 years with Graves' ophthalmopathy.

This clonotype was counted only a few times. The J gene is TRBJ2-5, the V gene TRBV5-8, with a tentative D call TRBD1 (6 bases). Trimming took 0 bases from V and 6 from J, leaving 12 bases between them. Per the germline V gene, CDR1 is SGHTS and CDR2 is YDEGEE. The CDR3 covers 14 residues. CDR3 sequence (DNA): TGTGCCAGCAGCTTGGAAACAGGGACACAGACCCAGTACTTC. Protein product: CASSLETGTQTQYF.

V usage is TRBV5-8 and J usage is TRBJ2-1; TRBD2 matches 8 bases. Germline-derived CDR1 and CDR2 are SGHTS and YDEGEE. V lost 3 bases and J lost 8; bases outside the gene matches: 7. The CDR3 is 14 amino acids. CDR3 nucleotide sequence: TGTGCCAGCAGCTCCGGGGGGCGGGGGGATGAGCAGTTCTTC. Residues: CASSSGGRGDEQFF.

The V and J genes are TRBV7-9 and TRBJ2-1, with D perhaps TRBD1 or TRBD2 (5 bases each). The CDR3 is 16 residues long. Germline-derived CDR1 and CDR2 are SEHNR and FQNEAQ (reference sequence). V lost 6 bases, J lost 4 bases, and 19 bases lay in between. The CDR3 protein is CASSFGPDRLYNEQFF. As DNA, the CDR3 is TGTGCCAGCAGTTTTGGGCCCGACAGACTATACAATGAGCAGTTCTTC.

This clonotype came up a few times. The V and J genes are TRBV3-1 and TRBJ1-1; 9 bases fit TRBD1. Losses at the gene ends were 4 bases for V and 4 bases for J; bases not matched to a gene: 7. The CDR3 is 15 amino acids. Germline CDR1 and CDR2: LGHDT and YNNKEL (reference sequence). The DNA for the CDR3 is TGTGCCAGCAGCCGACAGGGGGGCGTCCCCACTGAAGCTTTCTTT. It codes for CASSRQGGVPTEAFF.

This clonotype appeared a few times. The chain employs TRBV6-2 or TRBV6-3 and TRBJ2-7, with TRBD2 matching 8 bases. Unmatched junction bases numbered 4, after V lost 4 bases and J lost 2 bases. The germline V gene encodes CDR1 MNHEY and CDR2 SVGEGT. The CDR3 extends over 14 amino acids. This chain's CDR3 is CASSWREAPYEQYF. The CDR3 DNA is TGTGCCAGCAGTTGGCGGGAGGCCCCCTACGAGCAGTACTTC.

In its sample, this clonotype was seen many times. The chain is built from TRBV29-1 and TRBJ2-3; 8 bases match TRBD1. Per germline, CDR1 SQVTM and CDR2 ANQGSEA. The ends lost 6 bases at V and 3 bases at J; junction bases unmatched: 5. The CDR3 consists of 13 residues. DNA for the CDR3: TGCAGCGTGACAGGGGTCGAGACAGATACGCAGTATTTT. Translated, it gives CSVTGVETDTQYF.

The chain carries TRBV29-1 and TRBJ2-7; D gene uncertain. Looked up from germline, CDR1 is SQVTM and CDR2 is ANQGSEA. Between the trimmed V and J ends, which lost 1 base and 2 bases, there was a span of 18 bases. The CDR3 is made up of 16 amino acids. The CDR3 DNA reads TGCAGCGTTGAAGGACAAAACAATCACGGAGCCTACGAGCAGTACTTC. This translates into CSVEGQNNHGAYEQYF.

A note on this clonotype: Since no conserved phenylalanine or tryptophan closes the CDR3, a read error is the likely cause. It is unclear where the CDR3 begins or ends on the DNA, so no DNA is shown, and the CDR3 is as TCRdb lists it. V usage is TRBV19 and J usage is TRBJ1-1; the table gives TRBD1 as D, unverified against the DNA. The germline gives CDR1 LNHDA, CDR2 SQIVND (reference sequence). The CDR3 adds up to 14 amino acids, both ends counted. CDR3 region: CASSNDRGWTETFL.

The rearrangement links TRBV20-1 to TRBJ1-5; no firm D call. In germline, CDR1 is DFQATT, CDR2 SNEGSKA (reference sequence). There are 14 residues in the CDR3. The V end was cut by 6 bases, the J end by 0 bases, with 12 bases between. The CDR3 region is CSASPRNSNQPQHF. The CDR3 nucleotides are TGCAGTGCCTCCCCACGGAATAGCAATCAGCCCCAGCATTTT.

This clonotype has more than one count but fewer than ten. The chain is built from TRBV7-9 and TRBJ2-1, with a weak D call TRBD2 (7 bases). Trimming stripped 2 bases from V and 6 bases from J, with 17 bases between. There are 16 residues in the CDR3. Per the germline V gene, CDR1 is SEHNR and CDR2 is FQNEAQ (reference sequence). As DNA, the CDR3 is TGTGCCAGCAGCTTACGCAAGGGGGGGAAGTTCAATGAGCAGTTCTTC. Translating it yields CASSLRKGGKFNEQFF.

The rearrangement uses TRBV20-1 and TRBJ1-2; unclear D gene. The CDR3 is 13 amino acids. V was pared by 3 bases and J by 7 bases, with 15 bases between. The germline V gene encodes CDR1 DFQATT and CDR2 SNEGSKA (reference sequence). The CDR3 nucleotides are TGCAGTGCTAGGTTCGCTGCCCTGTTTGGCTACACCTTC. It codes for CSARFAALFGYTF.

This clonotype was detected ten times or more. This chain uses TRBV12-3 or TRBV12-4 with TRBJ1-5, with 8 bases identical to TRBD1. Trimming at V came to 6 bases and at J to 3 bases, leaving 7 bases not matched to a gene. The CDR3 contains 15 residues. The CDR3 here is CASSPGQAINQPQHF. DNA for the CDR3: TGTGCCAGCAGCCCGGGACAGGCGATCAATCAGCCCCAGCATTTT.

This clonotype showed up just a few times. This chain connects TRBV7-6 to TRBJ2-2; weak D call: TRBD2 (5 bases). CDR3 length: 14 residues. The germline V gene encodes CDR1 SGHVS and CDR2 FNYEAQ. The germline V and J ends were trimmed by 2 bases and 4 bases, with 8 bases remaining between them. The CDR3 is CASSLRGSTGELFF. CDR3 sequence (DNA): TGTGCCAGCAGCTTACGGGGTAGCACCGGGGAGCTGTTTTTT.

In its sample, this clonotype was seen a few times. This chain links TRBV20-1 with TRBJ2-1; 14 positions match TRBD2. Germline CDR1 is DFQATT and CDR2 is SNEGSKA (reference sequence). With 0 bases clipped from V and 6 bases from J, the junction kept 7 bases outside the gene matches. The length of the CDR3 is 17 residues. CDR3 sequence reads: CSAREGTSGSWGNEQFF. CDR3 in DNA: TGCAGTGCTAGAGAGGGGACTAGCGGGAGCTGGGGCAATGAGCAGTTCTTC.

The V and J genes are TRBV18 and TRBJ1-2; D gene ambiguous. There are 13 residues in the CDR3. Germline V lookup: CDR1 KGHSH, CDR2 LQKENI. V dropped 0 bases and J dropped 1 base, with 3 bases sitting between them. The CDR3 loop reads CASSPPSNYGYTF. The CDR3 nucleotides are TGTGCCAGCTCACCACCCAGTAACTATGGCTACACCTTC.

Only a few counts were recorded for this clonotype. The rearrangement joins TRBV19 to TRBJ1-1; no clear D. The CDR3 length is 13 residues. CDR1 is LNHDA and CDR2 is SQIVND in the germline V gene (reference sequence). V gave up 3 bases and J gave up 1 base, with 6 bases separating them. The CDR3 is CASSMSGNTEAFF. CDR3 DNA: TGTGCCAGTAGTATGTCGGGGAACACTGAAGCTTTCTTT.

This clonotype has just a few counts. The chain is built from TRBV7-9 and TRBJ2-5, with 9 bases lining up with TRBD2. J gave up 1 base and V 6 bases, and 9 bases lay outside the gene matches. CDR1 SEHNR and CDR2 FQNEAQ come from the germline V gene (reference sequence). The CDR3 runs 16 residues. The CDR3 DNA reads TGTGCCAGCAGGATCTTAGCGGGAGATATCCAAGAGACCCAGTACTTC. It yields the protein CASRILAGDIQETQYF.

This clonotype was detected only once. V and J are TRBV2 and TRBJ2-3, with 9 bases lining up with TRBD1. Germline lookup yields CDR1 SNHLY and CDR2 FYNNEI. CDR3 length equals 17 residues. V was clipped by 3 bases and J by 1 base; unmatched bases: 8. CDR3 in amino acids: CASSDGARDRGTDTQYF. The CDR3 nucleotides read TGTGCCAGCAGTGATGGAGCCCGGGACAGGGGCACAGATACGCAGTATTTT.

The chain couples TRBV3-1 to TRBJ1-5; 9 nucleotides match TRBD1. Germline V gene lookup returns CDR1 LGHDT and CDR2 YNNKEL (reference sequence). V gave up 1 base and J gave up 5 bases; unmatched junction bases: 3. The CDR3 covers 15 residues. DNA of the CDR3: TGTGCCAGCAGCCAAGGGGGACAGGGATATCAGCCCCAGCATTTT. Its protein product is CASSQGGQGYQPQHF.

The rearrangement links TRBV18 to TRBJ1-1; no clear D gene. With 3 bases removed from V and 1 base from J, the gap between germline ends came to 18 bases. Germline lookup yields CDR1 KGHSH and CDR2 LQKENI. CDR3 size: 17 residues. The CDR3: CASSPRRVAGENTEAFF. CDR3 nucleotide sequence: TGTGCCAGCTCACCTAGAAGGGTAGCAGGAGAGAACACTGAAGCTTTCTTT.

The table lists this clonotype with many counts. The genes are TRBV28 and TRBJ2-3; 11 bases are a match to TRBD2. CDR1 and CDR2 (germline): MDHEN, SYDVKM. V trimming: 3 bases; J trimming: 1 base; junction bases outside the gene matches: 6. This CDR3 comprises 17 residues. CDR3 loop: CASSFLTSGGGTDTQYF. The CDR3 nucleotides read TGTGCCAGCAGTTTTTTAACTAGCGGGGGTGGCACAGATACGCAGTATTTT.

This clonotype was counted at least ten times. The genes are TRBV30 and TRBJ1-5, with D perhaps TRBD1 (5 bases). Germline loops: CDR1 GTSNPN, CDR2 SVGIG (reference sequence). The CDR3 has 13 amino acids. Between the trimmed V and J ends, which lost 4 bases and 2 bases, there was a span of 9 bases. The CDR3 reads CAWTGGGNQPQHF. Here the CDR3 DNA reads TGTGCCTGGACGGGGGGTGGCAATCAGCCCCAGCATTTT.

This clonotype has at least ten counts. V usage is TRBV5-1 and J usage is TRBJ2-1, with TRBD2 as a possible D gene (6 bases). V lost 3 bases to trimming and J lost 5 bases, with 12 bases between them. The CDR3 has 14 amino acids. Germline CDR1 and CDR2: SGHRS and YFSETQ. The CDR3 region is CASSYLARDNEQFF. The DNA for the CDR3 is TGCGCCAGCAGCTACCTAGCGAGGGACAATGAGCAGTTCTTC.

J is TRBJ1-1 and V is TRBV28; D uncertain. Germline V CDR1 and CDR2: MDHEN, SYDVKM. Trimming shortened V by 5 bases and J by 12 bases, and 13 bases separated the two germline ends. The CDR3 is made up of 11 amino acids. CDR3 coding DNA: TGTGCCAGCAGTCCTCTAATCAAGACTTTCTTT. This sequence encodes CASSPLIKTFF.

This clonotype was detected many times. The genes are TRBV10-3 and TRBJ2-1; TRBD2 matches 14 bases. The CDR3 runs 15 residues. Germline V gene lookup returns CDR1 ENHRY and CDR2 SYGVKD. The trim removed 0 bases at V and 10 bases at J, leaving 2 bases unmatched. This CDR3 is CAISESGLAGDEQFF. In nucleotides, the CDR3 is TGTGCCATCAGTGAGTCGGGACTAGCGGGAGACGAGCAGTTCTTC.